This T cell receptor beta chain was sequenced in a study of T cell responses to AZD1222 COVID-19 vaccine. On this clone: Its target is unknown.

Findings and limits, study-wide: Spike-wide coverage was observed for vaccine-associated CD4 TCRs, with dominant responses at 160-218 and 743-854. It should be noted that donors were predominantly white British and more often female, and clonal diversity was possibly underestimated.

Germline lookup yields CDR1 SGHTA and CDR2 FQGNSA. The V end lost 2 bases, the J end lost 2 bases, and 10 bases lay between the germline ends. The CDR3 covers 15 residues. The repertoire was sequenced with immunoSEQ multiplex PCR; TCRdb's copy has only in-frame clones and lacks some. The sample carries 70,000 to 85,000 clones, 75% to 90% recorded once. The sequencing used peripheral blood, collected on day 0 of AZD1222 vaccination. The chain has TRBV7-2 and TRBJ1-5; D remains ambiguous. This receptor was taken from an adult in good health. Here the CDR3 reads CASSLSTPGNQPQHF. The CDR3 coding sequence is TGTGCCAGCAGCTTATCGACCCCGGGCAATCAGCCCCAGCATTTT. Using reference TRBV7-2 and TRBJ1-5 for the parts outside the CDR3, the full variable domain is GAGVSQSPSNKVTEKGKDVELRCDPISGHTALYWYRQSLGQGLEFLIYFQGNSAPDKSGLPSDRFSAERTGGSVSTLTIQRTQQEDSAVYLCASSLSTPGNQPQHFGDGTRLSIL.